These 10 T cell receptor beta chains originate from one sample sequenced in a study of blood T cell repertoires in COVID-19. Sequenced by immunoSEQ multiplex PCR; TCRdb stores in-frame clones only, minus some. The sample lists tens of thousands of clones, over 75% occurring once. Sequencing was carried out using peripheral blood. The source of these receptors is a man aged 40-49 years with COVID-19, enrolled during active disease.

This clone has a single count. The chain is built from TRBV3-1 (or the pseudogene TRBV3-2) and TRBJ2-5, with D unresolved. The CDR3 has 14 amino acids. V dropped 1 base and J dropped 4 bases, with 10 bases sitting between them. The V gene's germline CDR1 is LGHDT and CDR2 YNNKEL (reference sequence). CDR3 coding DNA: TGTGCCAGCAGCCAAGTCTATCTTGGAGAGACCCAGTACTTC. This translates into CASSQVYLGETQYF.

The CDR3 nucleotides are TGTGCCAGCAGCTTGGCGGGTGGGGCTGCGAACACCGGGGAGCTGTTTTTT. It yields the protein CASSLAGGAANTGELFF. This sequence joins TRBV5-4 and TRBJ2-2; D is possibly TRBD1 (5 bases). The CDR3 runs 17 residues. Trimming cost V 0 bases and J 0 bases, with 12 bases left between them. Germline lookup yields CDR1 SGHNT and CDR2 YYREEE (reference sequence).

The chain uses TRBV19 and TRBJ2-7, with D tentatively TRBD1 (5 bases). CDR1 LNHDA and CDR2 SQIVND come from the germline V gene (reference sequence). This CDR3 is 13 amino acids long. Trimming stripped 6 bases from V and 2 bases from J, with 11 bases between. The CDR3 region has the DNA TGTGCCAGTAGGATCCAGGGTCCCTACGAGCAGTACTTC. This translates into CASRIQGPYEQYF.

The V call is TRBV19, the J call TRBJ2-2, with D perhaps matching TRBD2 (5 bases). Germline V gene lookup returns CDR1 LNHDA and CDR2 SQIVND (reference sequence). The ends were cut back, 9 bases at V and 0 bases at J, with 11 bases in the middle. The CDR3 is 14 amino acids. Written as DNA, the CDR3 is TGTGCCAGCATGGGAGCCGCGAACACCGGGGAGCTGTTTTTT. Its protein product is CASMGAANTGELFF.

This chain connects TRBV2 to TRBJ2-7; 9 bases are shared with TRBD1. The CDR3 covers 14 residues. The trim removed 5 bases at V and 6 bases at J, leaving 8 bases unmatched. Germline V gives CDR1 SNHLY, CDR2 FYNNEI. Here the CDR3 DNA reads TGTGCCAGCAGTAGCAGGACAGGGGCTGGCGAGCAGTACTTC. Residues: CASSSRTGAGEQYF.

V gene TRBV19 combines with J gene TRBJ2-4; possibly TRBD2 for D (5 bases). The germline CDR1 and CDR2 sequences are LNHDA and SQIVND (reference sequence). This CDR3 comprises 16 residues. Deletions cut 5 bases from V and 2 bases from J, with 16 bases between. The CDR3 here is CASSGSPARSKNIQYF. The CDR3 DNA reads TGTGCCAGTAGTGGGAGCCCAGCCCGTTCCAAAAACATTCAGTACTTC.

The DNA for the CDR3 is TGTGCCAGTAGTATGACAGAGAATGAAAAACTGTTTTTT. Translating gives CASSMTENEKLFF. The chain recombines TRBV19 with TRBJ1-4; tentative D call: TRBD1 (5 bases). V was pared by 3 bases and J by 5 bases, with 7 bases between. Germline V CDR1 and CDR2: LNHDA, SQIVND (reference sequence). CDR3 length: 13 residues.

This chain links TRBV7-9 with TRBJ2-5; 8 bases are shared with TRBD1. This CDR3 has 14 amino acids. The germline V gene encodes CDR1 SEHNR and CDR2 FQNEAQ (reference sequence). V lost 5 bases to trimming and J lost 6 bases; unmatched junction nucleotides: 8. Here the CDR3 reads CASSLGQGRQTQYF. CDR3 sequence (DNA): TGTGCCAGCAGCCTAGGACAGGGTCGGCAGACCCAGTACTTC.

The rearrangement joins TRBV3-1 (or the pseudogene TRBV3-2) to TRBJ2-7; no firm D call. V shed 3 bases and J shed 2 bases, with 5 bases lying between them. This CDR3 has 12 amino acids. Germline CDR1 and CDR2: LGHDT and YNNKEL (reference sequence). This CDR3 reads CASSHQAYEQYF. CDR3 coding DNA: TGTGCCAGCAGCCACCAGGCCTACGAGCAGTACTTC.

J is TRBJ1-1 and V is TRBV5-1; no definite D call. Per germline, CDR1 SGHRS and CDR2 YFSETQ. The CDR3 has 14 residues. Trimming cost V 4 bases and J 7 bases, with 17 bases left between them. CDR3 region: CASSDSARGDEAFF. The DNA of the CDR3 is TGCGCCAGCAGCGACTCAGCGCGCGGGGATGAAGCTTTCTTT.